The 18 T cell receptor beta chains below were found in one sample sequenced in a study of shared clonotypes between healthy human individuals. Sequenced by immunoSEQ multiplex PCR; TCRdb stores in-frame clones only, minus some. This table has about 2,100,000 clones, about 92% appearing once. CD45RO-negative CD8 cells positively selected for CCR7 made up the naive population, which excluded terminally differentiated effector memory CD45RA+ cells. Sequencing was carried out using naive CD8+ T cells from PBMCs. The receptor source for this set is a man younger than 30 in good health. Some clones in this sample may be carry-over from other donors' samples.

This sequence joins TRBV4-3 and TRBJ2-2, with 7 bases matching TRBD2. J gave up 6 bases and V 0 bases, and 4 bases lay outside the gene matches. From germline, CDR1 is LGHNA and CDR2 YSLEER. The CDR3 contains 15 residues. CDR3 amino acids: CASSQDGAGAGELFF. The DNA for the CDR3 is TGCGCCAGCAGCCAAGATGGGGCGGGGGCCGGGGAGCTGTTTTTT.

The rearrangement uses TRBV11-1 and TRBJ2-7, with D possibly TRBD2 on 6 matching bases. V lost 3 bases to trimming and J lost 7 bases, with 10 bases between them. Germline values: CDR1 SGHAT, CDR2 FQDESV (reference sequence). This CDR3 is 12 amino acids long. CDR3: CASSLGGEEQYF. CDR3 DNA sequence: TGTGCCAGCAGCTTGGGCGGGGAAGAGCAGTACTTC.

In the case of this clone: Other DNA variants within this sample encode the same CDR3. This chain connects TRBV7-9 to TRBJ2-2; TRBD1 aligns across 7 bases. The CDR3 contains 16 residues. Per germline, CDR1 SEHNR and CDR2 FQNEAQ (reference sequence). Trimming took 3 bases from V and 0 from J; bases not matched to a gene: 4. This chain's CDR3 is CASSFPGTANTGELFF. CDR3 coding DNA: TGTGCCAGCAGCTTCCCAGGGACAGCGAACACCGGGGAGCTGTTTTTT.

The chain joins TRBV4-1 to TRBJ2-7; the match to TRBD2 covers 9 bases. The CDR3 has 17 amino acids. The J segment lost 9 bases and the V segment lost 1 base, leaving 16 bases of the junction unmatched. Germline assignment: CDR1 MGHRA and CDR2 YSYEKL. CDR3 DNA sequence: TGCGCCAGCAGCCAAGCGGGAACTGGGCGGGAGGGTACTCGGCAGTACTTC. It encodes CASSQAGTGREGTRQYF.

The rearrangement joins TRBV7-9 to TRBJ2-2; TRBD1 aligns across 10 bases. Trimming took 5 bases from V and 5 from J; bases not matched to a gene: 5. Germline V gene lookup returns CDR1 SEHNR and CDR2 FQNEAQ (reference sequence). CDR3 size: 15 residues. Here the CDR3 DNA reads TGTGCCAGCAGCCCCCGGGACAGGGGAACCGGGGAGCTGTTTTTT. Translated: CASSPRDRGTGELFF.

The chain links TRBV7-9 to TRBJ2-2; a weak D match, TRBD1 (6 bases). The CDR3 sequence is 15 residues long. Per germline, CDR1 SEHNR and CDR2 FQNEAQ (reference sequence). V was clipped by 5 bases and J by 2 bases, with 12 bases between them. The CDR3 DNA reads as TGTGCCAGCAGCACCAACAGGGAAAACACCGGGGAGCTGTTTTTT. Translating it yields CASSTNRENTGELFF.

The chain uses TRBV6-5 and TRBJ1-1; D might be TRBD1 (5 bases). V dropped 7 bases and J dropped 1 base, with 13 bases sitting between them. This CDR3 is 14 amino acids long. Looked up from germline, CDR1 is MNHEY and CDR2 is SVGAGI. The CDR3 nucleotides are TGTGCCAGCACCCTGACCGGACAGAACACTGAAGCTTTCTTT. Protein: CASTLTGQNTEAFF.

The sample holds one count of this clone. V usage is TRBV29-1 and J usage is TRBJ2-1, with 7 bases that match TRBD1. This CDR3 has 14 amino acids. In germline, CDR1 is SQVTM, CDR2 ANQGSEA. After removal of 7 bases from V and 2 bases from J, the junction contained 8 bases not matched to a gene. The CDR3: CSALTGPAYNEQFF. For the CDR3, the DNA is TGCAGCGCCCTGACAGGGCCGGCCTACAATGAGCAGTTCTTC.

This clone was counted once. The rearrangement joins TRBV7-3 to TRBJ2-1, with 7 bases aligning to TRBD2. Trimming at V came to 0 bases and at J to 0 bases, leaving 2 bases not matched to a gene. The CDR3 is 16 residues long. Germline V gives CDR1 SGHTA, CDR2 FQGTGA. The CDR3 DNA follows: TGTGCCAGCAGCTTAACAGGGGAGGGCTCCTACAATGAGCAGTTCTTC. Translating gives CASSLTGEGSYNEQFF.

The chain carries TRBV5-1 and TRBJ2-7; D perhaps matches TRBD2 (5 bases). The germline V gene encodes CDR1 SGHRS and CDR2 YFSETQ. This CDR3 has 15 amino acids. V shed 5 bases and J shed 4 bases, with 19 bases lying between them. The DNA of the CDR3 is TGCGCCAGCAGGGGTTTGGTGGAGGAGACTTACGAGCAGTACTTC. Translation gives CASRGLVEETYEQYF. The entire variable domain, with the rest obtained from reference TRBV5-1 and TRBJ2-7, is as follows: KAGVTQTPRYLIKTRGQQVTLSCSPISGHRSVSWYQQTPGQGLQFLFEYFSETQRNKGNFPGRFSGRQFSNSRSEMNVSTLELGDSALYLCASRGLVEETYEQYFGPGTRLTVT.

V gene TRBV5-8 combines with J gene TRBJ2-5, with 10 positions matching TRBD1. The length of the CDR3 is 15 residues. V shed 4 bases, J shed 4 bases, and the junction held 7 bases outside the gene matches. Per germline, CDR1 SGHTS and CDR2 YDEGEE. In DNA form, the CDR3 reads TGTGCCAGCAGCACTGGGACAGGGGTGAGAGAGACCCAGTACTTC. Its protein is CASSTGTGVRETQYF.

This sequence joins TRBV6-1 and TRBJ2-3; TRBD2 aligns across 16 bases. CDR3 length equals 17 residues. CDR1 and CDR2 (germline): MNHNS, SASEGT. V gave up 2 bases and J gave up 6 bases; unmatched junction bases: 5. The CDR3 DNA follows: TGTGCCAGCAGTGAACTGGGACTAGCGGGAGGGAGGGATACGCAGTATTTT. This codes for CASSELGLAGGRDTQYF.

The chain joins TRBV27 to TRBJ2-1; D is unclear. Germline V gene data show CDR1 as MNHEY and CDR2 as SMNVEV (reference sequence). The length of the CDR3 is 13 residues. Between the trimmed V and J ends, which lost 6 bases and 4 bases, there was a span of 10 bases. In DNA, the CDR3 is TGTGCCAGCAGGCCGGATTGGTACAATGAGCAGTTCTTC. Its protein product is CASRPDWYNEQFF.

Comment on this clone: Other DNA sequences from this sample encode an identical CDR3 as well. This rearrangement joins TRBV5-6 to TRBJ2-7; a weak D match, TRBD2 (5 bases). Deletions cut 2 bases from V and 2 bases from J, with 8 bases between. Germline CDR1 and CDR2: SGHDT and YYEEEE. The CDR3 is 13 residues long. This chain's CDR3 is CASSFSGTYEQYF. The CDR3 coding sequence is TGTGCCAGCAGCTTTTCGGGGACCTACGAGCAGTACTTC.

The V call is TRBV11-1, the J call TRBJ2-3; maybe TRBD1 (5 bases). This CDR3 is built from 15 residues. The V gene's germline CDR1 is SGHAT and CDR2 FQDESV (reference sequence). Deletions cut 3 bases from V and 1 base from J, with 11 bases between. The CDR3 nucleotides read TGTGCCAGCAGCTTCCGGACAAGGCGCACAGATACGCAGTATTTT. Amino acids: CASSFRTRRTDTQYF.

The genes are TRBV27 and TRBJ2-2; D remains ambiguous. V was shortened by 7 bases and J by 3 bases, with 12 bases between the two germline ends. Germline V gene lookup returns CDR1 MNHEY and CDR2 SMNVEV (reference sequence). This CDR3 contains 14 residues. CDR3 sequence reads: CASTGGPYTGELFF. The CDR3 nucleotides read TGTGCCAGCACTGGCGGACCTTACACCGGGGAGCTGTTTTTT.

In the case of this clone: The identical CDR3 is also encoded by other nucleotide sequences in the sample. The chain is built from TRBV19 and TRBJ2-7; TRBD1 agrees at 8 bases. Looked up from germline, CDR1 is LNHDA and CDR2 is SQIVND (reference sequence). Losses at the gene ends were 9 bases for V and 3 bases for J; bases not matched to a gene: 10. There are 14 residues in the CDR3. In DNA, the CDR3 is TGTGCCAGCAGTCCAGGGACAGGCGGCTACGAGCAGTACTTC. Translation gives CASSPGTGGYEQYF.

As for this clone: The sample holds other DNA sequences that translate to the same CDR3. The chain has TRBV6-1 and TRBJ1-2; 9 nucleotides agree with TRBD1. V gave up 5 bases and J gave up 2 bases; unmatched junction bases: 6. The CDR3 loop spans 15 amino acids. Germline CDR1 MNHNS, CDR2 SASEGT. The chain's CDR3 is CASSLTGGANYGYTF. CDR3 DNA sequence: TGTGCCAGCAGTCTCACAGGGGGCGCAAACTATGGCTACACCTTC.